This T cell receptor beta chain comes out of a study of blood T cell repertoires in COVID-19. V was clipped by 9 bases and J by 2 bases, with 10 bases between them. This CDR3 region has 13 residues. Per germline, CDR1 MNHEY and CDR2 SVGAGI. Authors' processing steps: Scientists estimated how many nucleated cells there were by amplifying reference gene primers. Assay: immunoSEQ multiplex PCR; the TCRdb copy retains only in-frame clones and omits some. D and trimming come from the DNA, and the V and J calls and clone size come from that table. Of some 250,000 clones detected, about 80% appear once; the ten largest clones hold 3.3%.

Input material: peripheral blood. The TCR comes from a woman older than 75 with acute or convalescent COVID-19. The rearrangement uses TRBV6-5 and TRBJ2-2; D is possibly TRBD1 (6 bases). The CDR3 nucleotides read TGTGCCAGTGGGACACGTAACACCGGGGAGCTGTTTTTT. Amino acid sequence: CASGTRNTGELFF.